The T cell receptor (beta chain) under discussion was sequenced for a study of blood T cell repertoires in COVID-19 (dated by TCRdb to 2020 to 2021). At the level of the whole study: Collaborator samples came from the United States, Italy and Spain and covered acute and convalescent phases of COVID-19. The prospective study material was composed of cDNA or gDNA derived from T cells, B-cell-depleted T cells, or PBMCs. Subjects who had been exposed to COVID-19, were actively infected with it, or had recovered from it provided the deeply sampled blood TCRbeta repertoires that made up the dataset. The repertoires were made available in a free public database intended to serve as a resource for research on the immune response to SARS-CoV-2. Samples came from the ongoing ImmuneRACE study (first 160 participants) plus 1,254 subjects from 6 global collaborators. Sample metadata almost always included a de-identified subject ID, COVID-19 status, age in years and sex. Where HLA class I and class II types were available, the types were taken from metadata supplied by the sample provider, not from assay-based typing. Broad study findings and their caveats: How much clinical and demographic metadata was included differed by source and by participant, and the metadata was provided uncurated.

One collaborating source in Seattle enrolled patients during active infection and followed them longitudinally through the course of disease. Collaborating institutions collected whole blood in K2EDTA tubes following their own protocols. For TCRbeta analysis, collaborators shipped samples in one of three forms: frozen whole blood, isolated PBMCs, or DNA extracted from either of those sample types. TCRbeta CDR3 regions were amplified from genomic DNA by means of the immunoSEQ Assay, a bias-controlled multiplex PCR. Turning to the authors' computational methods: The number of nucleated cells in each sample was estimated from the amplification of reference gene primers within the assay. To quantify the absolute abundance of each unique TCRbeta CDR3 rearrangement, sequence reads were collapsed and filtered. For each sample, productive Simpson clonality was calculated as the square root of Simpson's diversity index across productive rearrangements. This immuneACCESS table, as held by TCRdb, lists in-frame sequences with V and J called but not all clones. Of the missing ones, under half trace to an unresolved V gene in checked studies; the others have no known cause. V and J calls and clone size follow that table, whereas D and trimming were derived from the DNA. A total of roughly 480,000 clones appear in this sample, 89% of them only once. The top ten hold 0.9% of the sample.

On this clone: Its antigen is still unknown. No qualities accompany the bases; no much larger clone lies one base away.

Counted from cysteine to phenylalanine, this CDR3 has 14 amino acids. Only the CDR3 DNA is retained, 42 bases long and in frame from the first base. V gives up 2 bases and J gives up 6 bases, and the segment between their germline ends measures 12 bases. CDR1 and CDR2, looked up from the germline V gene (reference sequence), are SEHNR and FQNEAQ. The sequence came from a man aged 18 to 35 with COVID-19, enrolled during active disease. The chain is made from TRBV7-9 and TRBJ2-3; no confident D gene assignment can be made. Sequencing used peripheral blood. Read as DNA, the sequence is TGTGCCAGCAGCTTATCGGCGGCCACTGATACGCAGTATTTT. Its coded protein is CASSLSAATDTQYF.